Listed below are T cell receptor beta chains from one sample, sequenced in a study of shared clonotypes between healthy human individuals. The data were produced by immunoSEQ multiplex PCR, yet TCRdb's version contains in-frame clones alone and is incomplete. The sample contains some 2,500,000 clones, 93% of which appear only once. Source material: naive CD4+ T cells from PBMCs. Every receptor here comes from a man in his late teens or twenties in good health. Some clones in this sample may be carry-over from other donors' samples. The CDR3 runs from the conserved cysteine through the conserved F or W. Fields, in order: V gene, J gene, D gene, clone size, CDR3 DNA, CDR3 protein. The D gene is left open where the match is weak. For some rows the clone size is stated as once, few or many, or as a class when expanded; others skip it.

TRBV15	TRBJ2-1	-	-	TGTGCCACCAGCAGGAAGAGTGGGGAGTACAATGAGCAGTTCTTC	CATSRKSGEYNEQFF
TRBV5-6	TRBJ2-5	TRBD2	-	TGTGCCAGCAGCTCCCCGGGACTAGCGGATGAGACCCAGTACTTC	CASSSPGLADETQYF
TRBV7-2	TRBJ2-5	-	-	TGTGCCAGCATGCGAAAGGGACAAACCCCCGAGACCCAGTACTTC	CASMRKGQTPETQYF
TRBV2	TRBJ1-1	-	-	TGTGCCAGCAGTGTCGGGGATTGGGGAAGCTCTGAAGCTTTCTTT	CASSVGDWGSSEAFF
TRBV5-1	TRBJ2-1	TRBD2	-	TGCGCCAGCAGCTTGGCCCCTAGCGGGGGTTACAATGAGCAGTTCTTC	CASSLAPSGGYNEQFF
TRBV5-1	TRBJ2-5	TRBD2	-	TGCGCCAGCAGTACCGGACTAGCGGATGAAGAGACCCAGTACTTC	CASSTGLADEETQYF
TRBV28	TRBJ1-4	-	-	TGTGCCAGCAGTTTAGAAAGGGTCCGAGGGAAACTGTTTTTT	CASSLERVRGKLFF
TRBV28	TRBJ2-7	-	-	TGTGCCAGCAGTCTAGACACTCTAGGTGGATACGAGCAGTACTTC	CASSLDTLGGYEQYF
TRBV4-3	TRBJ1-2	-	-	TGCGCCAGCAGCCAAGTTCCCCCCGGGGCCGCTAGTGGCTACACCTTC	CASSQVPPGAASGYTF
TRBV5-1	TRBJ2-7	TRBD1	-	TGCGCCAGCAAGGTGGACAGGGGCTACGAGCAGTACTTC	CASKVDRGYEQYF
TRBV13	TRBJ1-4	TRBD1	-	TGTGCCAGCAGCTACGGGACAGGAGATGAAAAACTGTTTTTT	CASSYGTGDEKLFF
TRBV10-3	TRBJ2-7	-	once	TGTGCCATCAGTGTGACAGCGCTCTACGAGCAGTACTTC	CAISVTALYEQYF
TRBV7-3	TRBJ2-1	TRBD2	-	TGTGCCAGCAGCTCCGGACTAGCTAACAATGAGCAGTTCTTC	CASSSGLANNEQFF
TRBV6-5	TRBJ1-2	-	-	TGTGCCAGCGGAGAGACAGGCGCCTATGGCTACACCTTC	CASGETGAYGYTF
TRBV27	TRBJ2-7	-	-	TGTGCCAGCAGTTATTTGAGGGCAGGGGATTACGAGCAGTACTTC	CASSYLRAGDYEQYF
TRBV18	TRBJ1-1	TRBD1	-	TGTGCCAGCTCACCCTACGGGACAGGTAACACTGAAGCTTTCTTT	CASSPYGTGNTEAFF
TRBV6-1	TRBJ2-1	-	-	TGTGCCACGGACGGGCCGAAAGGAACCGATGAGCAGTTCTTC	CATDGPKGTDEQFF
TRBV6-1	TRBJ2-1	-	-	TGTGCCAGCAGTGAAAGAACAGGGCGGCACAATGAGCAGTTCTTC	CASSERTGRHNEQFF
TRBV5-4	TRBJ2-7	-	-	TGTGCCAGCAGCTCGATGGCTAGCCCGGGGTACGAGCAGTACTTC	CASSSMASPGYEQYF
TRBV6-5	TRBJ2-1	-	once	TGTGCCAGCAGTTACTCGTTTGTCAGACTGAATGAGCAGTTCTTC	CASSYSFVRLNEQFF
TRBV28	TRBJ2-1	-	-	TGTGCCAGCAGCGAGGGGGGTGGGTACAATGAGCAGTTCTTC	CASSEGGGYNEQFF
TRBV6-1	TRBJ2-2	-	-	TGTGCCAGCAGTCTTACTCGCACCGGGGAGCTGTTTTTT	CASSLTRTGELFF
TRBV30	TRBJ2-5	-	-	TGTGCCTGGAGTTCGGTGGAGACCCAGTACTTC	CAWSSVETQYF
TRBV27	TRBJ1-1	-	-	TGTGCCAGCAGTTTAGTAGGGAGCACTGAAGCTTTCTTT	CASSLVGSTEAFF
TRBV28	TRBJ2-5	-	once	TGTGCCAGCAGCCCCCGACGCGTCCAAGAGACCCAGTACTTC	CASSPRRVQETQYF
TRBV4-1	TRBJ2-7	TRBD2	-	TGCGCCAGCAGCCAAGTAAGGACTAGCGGGGTAAGCTCCTACGAGCAGTACTTC	CASSQVRTSGVSSYEQYF
TRBV5-1	TRBJ1-1	TRBD1	once	TGCGCCAGCAGCTCGACAGGGTCCACTGAAGCTTTCTTT	CASSSTGSTEAFF